The 21 T cell receptor beta chains presented below share a single source sample, sequenced in a study of OX40 agonist ivuxolimab in advanced cancers. Some clones are missing from TCRdb's copy, which holds only in-frame ones; the method was immunoSEQ multiplex PCR. This sample has about 98,000 clones, with around 90% found just once. Sequences were derived from CD4+ or CD8+ T cells sorted from blood, sampled in a trial of the OX40 agonist ivuxolimab. These receptors were taken from an adult with an advanced solid tumor such as melanoma, head and neck, liver or kidney cancer.

This clone came up once. The chain carries TRBV25-1 and TRBJ1-1; D ambiguous. V was pared by 1 base and J by 8 bases, with 11 bases between. The CDR3 sequence is 13 residues long. The germline V gene encodes CDR1 MGHDK and CDR2 SYGVNS. The CDR3 DNA sequence: TGTGCCAGCAGTGAATTAGCAGGCAGCGAAGCTTTCTTT. Protein product: CASSELAGSEAFF.

The V call is TRBV7-2, the J call TRBJ1-1; D gene unclear. Per the germline V gene, CDR1 is SGHTA and CDR2 is FQGNSA. Trimming removed 5 bases from V and 2 bases from J, with 6 bases in between. The CDR3 runs 12 residues. Written as DNA, the CDR3 is TGTGCCAGCAGCCCTTTCAACACTGAAGCTTTCTTT. It specifies CASSPFNTEAFF.

This rearrangement joins TRBV5-1 to TRBJ2-7, with TRBD1 as a possible D gene (5 bases). CDR1 is SGHRS and CDR2 is YFSETQ in the germline V gene. The V end lost 5 bases, the J end lost 6 bases, and 15 bases lay between the germline ends. The CDR3 is 13 amino acids. This CDR3 is CASSPRSQGEQYF. The CDR3 region has the DNA TGCGCCAGCAGTCCTAGGTCCCAGGGCGAGCAGTACTTC.

V and J are TRBV29-1 and TRBJ2-3; D uncertain. The CDR3 length is 12 residues. V dropped 3 bases and J dropped 0 bases, with 4 bases sitting between them. Germline V gene lookup returns CDR1 SQVTM and CDR2 ANQGSEA. Here the CDR3 DNA reads TGCAGCGTTGATGAGAGCACAGATACGCAGTATTTT. Translation gives CSVDESTDTQYF.

This clone showed up just a few times. The gene calls are TRBV6-4 and TRBJ2-7, with D maybe TRBD2 (5 bases). The CDR3 loop spans 14 amino acids. Germline assignment: CDR1 MRHNA and CDR2 SNTAGT. Trimming left V 7 bases short and J 0 bases short, with 13 bases between. DNA for the CDR3: TGTGCCAGCAAGGCATCGGGGAGCTCCTACGAGCAGTACTTC. This sequence encodes CASKASGSSYEQYF.

The chain has TRBV5-1 and TRBJ1-2; TRBD1 matches 7 bases. There are 16 residues in the CDR3. Germline assignment: CDR1 SGHRS and CDR2 YFSETQ. The ends lost 4 bases at V and 5 bases at J; junction bases unmatched: 14. DNA for the CDR3: TGCGCCAGCAGCCTCTGGGACAGCCAAAGCTCGTATGGCTACACCTTC. Amino acid sequence: CASSLWDSQSSYGYTF.

This chain uses TRBV7-9 with TRBJ2-5; tentatively, D is TRBD1 or TRBD2 (6 bases each). V was shortened by 3 bases and J by 5 bases, with 19 bases between the two germline ends. The CDR3 sequence is 16 residues long. Per the germline V gene, CDR1 is SEHNR and CDR2 is FQNEAQ (reference sequence). The CDR3 is CASSLPWGAGVETQYF. CDR3 DNA: TGTGCCAGCAGCTTGCCCTGGGGGGCAGGCGTGGAGACCCAGTACTTC.

CDR3 in amino acids: CASSQVGLVMMGELFF. The CDR3 coding sequence is TGTGCCAGCAGCCAAGTTGGACTAGTGATGATGGGGGAGCTGTTTTTT. J is TRBJ2-2 and V is TRBV14; the match to TRBD2 covers 7 bases. This CDR3 comprises 16 residues. Per the germline V gene, CDR1 is SGHDN and CDR2 is FVKESK. Trimming cost V 1 base and J 8 bases; bases outside gene matches: 10.

The chain joins TRBV6-4 to TRBJ2-7, with D unclear. Per germline, CDR1 MRHNA and CDR2 SNTAGT. The CDR3 length is 16 residues. V gave up 7 bases and J gave up 2 bases, with 21 bases separating them. This chain's CDR3 is CASNLPGRGRAYEQYF. The CDR3 nucleotides are TGTGCCAGCAACCTTCCTGGACGAGGTCGGGCCTACGAGCAGTACTTC.

The chain couples TRBV15 to TRBJ2-1, with D perhaps being TRBD1 or TRBD2 (5 bases each). V was shortened by 9 bases and J by 2 bases, with 11 bases between the two germline ends. Germline V gives CDR1 LNHNV, CDR2 YYDKDF (reference sequence). CDR3 length: 13 amino acids. This CDR3 reads CATDRDPYNEQFF. CDR3 bases: TGTGCCACTGACCGGGACCCCTACAATGAGCAGTTCTTC.

This chain joins TRBV19 and TRBJ2-6, with D possibly being TRBD1 (5 bases). Between the trimmed V and J ends, which lost 6 bases and 3 bases, there was a span of 12 bases. The CDR3 consists of 15 residues. Looked up from germline, CDR1 is LNHDA and CDR2 is SQIVND (reference sequence). The CDR3 DNA reads as TGTGCCAGTAGCAAAACAGGCGTTGGGGCCAACGTCCTGACTTTC. As protein: CASSKTGVGANVLTF.

The genes are TRBV29-1 and TRBJ2-7; D ambiguous. Germline-derived CDR1 and CDR2 are SQVTM and ANQGSEA. There are 11 residues in the CDR3. Trimming left V 7 bases short and J 2 bases short, with 9 bases between. The CDR3 region is CSGGTTYEQYF. The CDR3 DNA sequence: TGCAGCGGCGGAACGACCTACGAGCAGTACTTC.

The CDR3 nucleotides are TGTGCCAGCAGTCCAGGGGCGAACGGGGAGCTGTTTTTT. This translates into CASSPGANGELFF. The V and J genes are TRBV7-9 and TRBJ2-2; D is perhaps TRBD1 (6 bases). CDR3 length: 13 amino acids. V lost 6 bases and J lost 7, with 12 bases in between. Germline V gives CDR1 SEHNR, CDR2 FQNEAQ (reference sequence).

The chain combines TRBV29-1 with TRBJ1-2; tentative D call: TRBD1 (6 bases). The germline V gene encodes CDR1 SQVTM and CDR2 ANQGSEA. The CDR3 loop spans 14 amino acids. V gave up 7 bases and J gave up 1 base, with 16 bases separating them. The CDR3 DNA is TGCAGCGCCGGACCTGGACAGATTAACTATGGCTACACCTTC. It specifies CSAGPGQINYGYTF.

V is TRBV2 and J is TRBJ1-3; maybe TRBD1 (5 bases). Germline V gives CDR1 SNHLY, CDR2 FYNNEI. V lost 0 bases, J lost 0 bases, and 9 bases lay in between. This CDR3 is built from 16 residues. The CDR3 loop is CASSEAGVTSGNTIYF. The CDR3 region has the DNA TGTGCCAGCAGTGAAGCGGGGGTTACCTCTGGAAACACCATATATTTT.

Worth noting for this clone: At the DNA level, this CDR3 is encoded by other sequences in the same sample as well. The rearrangement links TRBV7-9 to TRBJ1-3, with D hard to call. This CDR3 is built from 12 residues. Germline CDR1 reads SEHNR; CDR2 reads FQNEAQ (reference sequence). V gave up 6 bases and J gave up 1 base, with 4 bases separating them. The DNA of the CDR3 is TGTGCCAGCAGTCCATCTGGAAACACCATATATTTT. Translating it yields CASSPSGNTIYF.

This clone showed up just a few times. The chain has TRBV2 and TRBJ1-6; no clear D gene. This CDR3 comprises 12 residues. Per germline, CDR1 SNHLY and CDR2 FYNNEI. The CDR3 here is CVSLSYNSPLHF. CDR3 sequence (DNA): TGTGTCTCGCTTTCCTATAATTCACCCCTCCACTTT.

The genes are TRBV6-1 and TRBJ1-1, with D perhaps TRBD1 (6 bases). This CDR3 has 13 residues. Per the germline V gene, CDR1 is MNHNS and CDR2 is SASEGT. V shed 8 bases and J shed 2 bases, with 12 bases lying between them. The CDR3 loop is CASCGTSNTEAFF. The CDR3, as DNA: TGTGCCAGCTGCGGGACAAGTAACACTGAAGCTTTCTTT.

The genes are TRBV29-1 and TRBJ2-5, with TRBD1 matching over 7 bases. CDR1 is SQVTM, CDR2 ANQGSEA, per germline. Germline trimming cut 7 bases from V and 2 bases from J; bases unmatched to any gene: 10. This CDR3 region has 14 residues. Written as DNA, the CDR3 is TGCAGCGCCGATACAGGGGCCTTACAAGAGACCCAGTACTTC. It specifies CSADTGALQETQYF.

This chain connects TRBV6-4 to TRBJ1-1, with TRBD1 identical over 11 bases. After removal of 1 base from V and 5 bases from J, the junction contained 0 bases not matched to a gene. Germline lookup yields CDR1 MRHNA and CDR2 SNTAGT. The CDR3 loop spans 14 amino acids. In nucleotides, the CDR3 is TGTGCCAGCAGTGACTGGGACAGGGGGACTGAAGCTTTCTTT. Protein sequence: CASSDWDRGTEAFF.

The chain couples TRBV5-1 to TRBJ2-4, with 9 nucleotides matching TRBD1. From germline, CDR1 is SGHRS and CDR2 YFSETQ. CDR3 length: 16 amino acids. V lost 2 bases to trimming and J lost 0 bases; unmatched junction nucleotides: 3. CDR3 sequence (DNA): TGCGCCAGCAGCTTTACAGGGGGCTCAGCCAAAAACATTCAGTACTTC. Translating it yields CASSFTGGSAKNIQYF.